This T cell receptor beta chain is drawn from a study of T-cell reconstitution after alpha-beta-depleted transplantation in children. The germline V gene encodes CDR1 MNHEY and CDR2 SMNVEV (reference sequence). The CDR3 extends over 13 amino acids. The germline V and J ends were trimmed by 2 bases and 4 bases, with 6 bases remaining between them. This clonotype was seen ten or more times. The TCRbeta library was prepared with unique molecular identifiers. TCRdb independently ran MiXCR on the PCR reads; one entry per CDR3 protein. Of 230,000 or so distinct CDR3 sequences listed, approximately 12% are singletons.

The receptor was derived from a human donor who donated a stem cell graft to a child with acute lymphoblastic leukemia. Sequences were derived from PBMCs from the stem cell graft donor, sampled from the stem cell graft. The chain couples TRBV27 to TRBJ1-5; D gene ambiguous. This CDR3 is CASSLMGNQPQHF. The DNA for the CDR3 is TGTGCCAGCAGTTTAATGGGAAATCAGCCCCAGCATTTT.